Listed below are T cell receptor beta chains from one sample, sequenced in a study of blood T cell repertoires in COVID-19. The protocol was immunoSEQ multiplex PCR, while the TCRdb copy is restricted to in-frame clones and leaves out a portion. The sample lists 200,000 to 250,000 clones; 70% to 90% were seen once. The specimen was peripheral blood. The receptor source for this set is a man in his forties with acute or convalescent COVID-19. CDR3s include the opening cysteine and the closing phenylalanine or tryptophan. D genes are given only for firm matches. Expanded clones get a size class; other rows say once, few or many, or leave the size out.

abundance	j_gene	d_gene	v_gene	CDR3nt	CDR3aa
.	TRBJ2-3	TRBD1	TRBV19	TGTGCCAGTAGTACGGGGACAGAATTCACAGATACGCAGTATTTT	CASSTGTEFTDTQYF
.	TRBJ2-2	.	TRBV9	TGTGCCAGCAGCCCGAGACGGGGGGCCGACACCGGGGAGCTGTTTTTT	CASSPRRGADTGELFF
.	TRBJ1-2	TRBD1	TRBV7-9	TGTGCCAGCAGCCCGGGACAGGGAGAGGTTTTCGGCTACACCTTC	CASSPGQGEVFGYTF
.	TRBJ2-5	TRBD1	TRBV5-1	TGCGCCAGCAGCAGCGGCGCCAGGGGGCAAGAGACCCAGTACTTC	CASSSGARGQETQYF
once	TRBJ2-5	.	TRBV5-6	TGTGCCAGCAGCTTGGCCCTTTCCCGAGAGGCCCAGTACTTC	CASSLALSREAQYF
.	TRBJ1-3	TRBD1	TRBV30	TGTGCCTGGAGTGGGGACAGGGGAGCGGACACCATATATTTT	CAWSGDRGADTIYF
.	TRBJ2-3	TRBD1	TRBV7-9	TGTGCCAGCAGCCGACAGGGAAGTCCAGATACGCAGTATTTT	CASSRQGSPDTQYF
few	TRBJ1-5	.	TRBV29-1	TGCAGCGTAAGTCAGGGAGGAGGAGGCACCCAGCATTTT	CSVSQGGGGTQHF
few	TRBJ1-1	.	TRBV2	TGTGCCAGCCGGATCGGGGGGGGGAACACTGAAGCTTTCTTT	CASRIGGGNTEAFF
.	TRBJ2-2	.	TRBV20-1	TGCAGTGCTAGTGCGTATGAGCTGAGCACCGGGGAGCTGTTTTTT	CSASAYELSTGELFF
.	TRBJ1-5	TRBD1	TRBV5-1	TGCGCCAGCAGCCTTACAGGGGGTCAATGGCCCCAGCATTTT	CASSLTGGQWPQHF
.	TRBJ2-7	TRBD1	TRBV7-8	TGTGCCAGCAGCTCCCGGGACAGTGCGTGGGAGCAGTACTTC	CASSSRDSAWEQYF
once	TRBJ2-3	TRBD2	TRBV10-1	TGCGCCAGCAGTGTTCCGGGACTAGCGGGGCCTAGCACAGATACGCAGTATTTT	CASSVPGLAGPSTDTQYF
.	TRBJ2-7	.	TRBV3-1/TRBV3-2	TGTGCCAGCAGCCACATTAACCAGGGTAAGGGCATCGAGCAGTACTTC	CASSHINQGKGIEQYF
.	TRBJ2-2	.	TRBV5-6	TGTGCCAGCAGCCCCGACCTTGGCGGGGCCGGGGAGCTGTTTTTT	CASSPDLGGAGELFF
.	TRBJ1-2	TRBD1	TRBV20-1	TGCAGTGCTAGTCAGGGGACAGGGAGAGACTATGGCTACACCTTC	CSASQGTGRDYGYTF
.	TRBJ2-3	TRBD1	TRBV24-1	TGTGCCACCAGTGATTCTAGGGGGCCGGGAGATACGCAGTATTTT	CATSDSRGPGDTQYF
.	TRBJ2-2	.	TRBV6-5	TGTGCCAGCAGCAATGCGGATATTCGGGCCGGGGAGCTGTTTTTT	CASSNADIRAGELFF
.	TRBJ2-1	TRBD2	TRBV2	TGTGCCAGCAGATTAGATAGCGGGGGTCCCAACAATGAGCAGTTCTTC	CASRLDSGGPNNEQFF
.	TRBJ1-2	TRBD1	TRBV2	TGTGCCAGCAGTACTCCGGGACAGTTCTGGGGCTACACCTTC	CASSTPGQFWGYTF
.	TRBJ2-5	TRBD2	TRBV7-2	TGTGCCAGCTCGTACGGGGGGTCAGAACAAGAGACCCAGTACTTC	CASSYGGSEQETQYF
once	TRBJ2-5	.	TRBV19	TGTGCCAAACTGTCCAGGGGCCAAGAGACCCAGTACTTC	CAKLSRGQETQYF
few	TRBJ1-6	.	TRBV25-1	TGTGCCAGCAGTGTACAGAATTCACCCCTCCACTTT	CASSVQNSPLHF
.	TRBJ1-2	TRBD1	TRBV19	TGTGCCAGTAGTAGCGGACAGGGGTGGATGTTGAACTATGGCTACACCTTC	CASSSGQGWMLNYGYTF
once	TRBJ2-2	TRBD2	TRBV7-6	TGTGCCAGCAGCGTTAGAACTAGCGGGGGGTTAAACACCGGGGAGCTGTTTTTT	CASSVRTSGGLNTGELFF